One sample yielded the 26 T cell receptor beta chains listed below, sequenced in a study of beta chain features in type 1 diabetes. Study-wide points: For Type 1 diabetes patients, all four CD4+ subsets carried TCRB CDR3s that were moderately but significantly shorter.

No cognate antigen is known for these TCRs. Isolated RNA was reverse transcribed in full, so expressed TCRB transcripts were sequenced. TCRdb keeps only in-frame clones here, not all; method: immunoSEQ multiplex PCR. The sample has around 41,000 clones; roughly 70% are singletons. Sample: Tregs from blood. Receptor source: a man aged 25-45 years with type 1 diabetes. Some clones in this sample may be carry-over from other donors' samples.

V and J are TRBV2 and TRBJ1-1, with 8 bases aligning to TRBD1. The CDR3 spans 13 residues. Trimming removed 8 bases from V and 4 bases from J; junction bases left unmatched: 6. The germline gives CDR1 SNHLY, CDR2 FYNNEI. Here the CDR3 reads CASRNRGTTEAFF. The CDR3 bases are TGTGCCAGCCGTAACAGGGGGACCACTGAAGCTTTCTTT.

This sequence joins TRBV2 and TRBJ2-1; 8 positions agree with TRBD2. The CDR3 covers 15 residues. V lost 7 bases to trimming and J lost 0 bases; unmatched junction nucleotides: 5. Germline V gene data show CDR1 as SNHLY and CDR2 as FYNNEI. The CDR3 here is CASKRAGASYNEQFF. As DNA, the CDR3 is TGTGCCAGCAAACGAGCGGGGGCCTCCTACAATGAGCAGTTCTTC.

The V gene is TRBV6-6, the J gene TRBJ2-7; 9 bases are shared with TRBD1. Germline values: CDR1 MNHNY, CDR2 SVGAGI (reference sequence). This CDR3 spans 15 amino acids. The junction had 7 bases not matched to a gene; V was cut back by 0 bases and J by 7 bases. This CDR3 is CASSYSPGQGKEQYF. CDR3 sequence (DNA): TGTGCCAGCAGTTACTCTCCGGGACAGGGAAAGGAGCAGTACTTC.

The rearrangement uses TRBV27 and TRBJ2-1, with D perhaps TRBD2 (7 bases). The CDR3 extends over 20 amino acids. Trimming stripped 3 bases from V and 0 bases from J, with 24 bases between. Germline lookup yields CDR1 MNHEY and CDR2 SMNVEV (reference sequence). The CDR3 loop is CASSFFDGGPVLSSYNEQFF. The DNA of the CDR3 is TGTGCCAGCAGTTTCTTTGACGGGGGGCCTGTGTTGAGCTCCTACAATGAGCAGTTCTTC.

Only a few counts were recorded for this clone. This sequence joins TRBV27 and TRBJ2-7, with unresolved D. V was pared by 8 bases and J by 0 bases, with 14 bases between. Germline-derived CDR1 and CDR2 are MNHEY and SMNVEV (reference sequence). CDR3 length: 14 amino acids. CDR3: CASRSLISSYEQYF. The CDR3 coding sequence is TGTGCCAGCCGGAGCCTGATTTCCTCCTACGAGCAGTACTTC.

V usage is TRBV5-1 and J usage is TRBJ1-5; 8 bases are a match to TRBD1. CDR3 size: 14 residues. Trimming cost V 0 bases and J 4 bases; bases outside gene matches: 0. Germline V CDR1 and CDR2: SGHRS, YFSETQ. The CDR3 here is CASSLGDRNQPQHF. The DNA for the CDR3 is TGCGCCAGCAGCTTGGGGGACAGGAATCAGCCCCAGCATTTT.

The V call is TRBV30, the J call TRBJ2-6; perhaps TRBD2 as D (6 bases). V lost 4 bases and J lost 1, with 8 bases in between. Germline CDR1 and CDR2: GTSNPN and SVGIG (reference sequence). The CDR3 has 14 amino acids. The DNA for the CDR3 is TGTGCCTGGAAGGCGGGATCTGGGGCCAACGTCCTGACTTTC. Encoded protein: CAWKAGSGANVLTF. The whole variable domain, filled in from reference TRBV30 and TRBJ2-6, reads SQTIHQWPATLVQPVGSPLSLECTVEGTSNPNLYWYRQAAGRGLQLLFYSVGIGQISSEVPQNLSASRPQDRQFILSSKKLLLSDSGFYLCAWKAGSGANVLTFGAGSRLTVL.

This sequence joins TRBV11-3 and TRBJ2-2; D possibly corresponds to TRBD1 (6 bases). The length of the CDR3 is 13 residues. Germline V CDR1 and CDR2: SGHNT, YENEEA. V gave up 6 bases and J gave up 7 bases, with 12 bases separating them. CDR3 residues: CASSYRAGGELFF. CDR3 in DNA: TGTGCCAGCAGTTACAGGGCCGGCGGGGAGCTGTTTTTT.

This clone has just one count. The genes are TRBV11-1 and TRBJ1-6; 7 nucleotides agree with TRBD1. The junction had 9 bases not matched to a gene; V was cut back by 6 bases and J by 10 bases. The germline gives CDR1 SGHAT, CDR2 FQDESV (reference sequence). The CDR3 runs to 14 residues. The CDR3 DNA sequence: TGTGCCAGCAGATCTCAGCAGGGGGGATCACCCCTCCACTTT. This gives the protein CASRSQQGGSPLHF.

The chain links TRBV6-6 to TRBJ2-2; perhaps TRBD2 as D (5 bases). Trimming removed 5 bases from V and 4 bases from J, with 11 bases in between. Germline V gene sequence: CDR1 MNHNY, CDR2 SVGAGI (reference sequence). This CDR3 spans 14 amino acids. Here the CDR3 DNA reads TGTGCCAGCAGTAACACGCGGGTCACCGGGGAGCTGTTTTTT. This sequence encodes CASSNTRVTGELFF.

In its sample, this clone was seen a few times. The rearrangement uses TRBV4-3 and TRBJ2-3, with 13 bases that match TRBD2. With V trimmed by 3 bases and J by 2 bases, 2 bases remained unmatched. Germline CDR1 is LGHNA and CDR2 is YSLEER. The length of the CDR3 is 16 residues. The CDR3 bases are TGCGCCAGCAGCCAGGGACTAGCGGGGCTCACAGATACGCAGTATTTT. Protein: CASSQGLAGLTDTQYF.

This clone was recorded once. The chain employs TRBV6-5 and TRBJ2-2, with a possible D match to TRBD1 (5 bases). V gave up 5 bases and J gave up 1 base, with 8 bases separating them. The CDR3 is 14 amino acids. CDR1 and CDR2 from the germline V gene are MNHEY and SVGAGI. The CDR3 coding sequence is TGTGCCAGCAGTCTACAGGTGAACACCGGGGAGCTGTTTTTT. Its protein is CASSLQVNTGELFF.

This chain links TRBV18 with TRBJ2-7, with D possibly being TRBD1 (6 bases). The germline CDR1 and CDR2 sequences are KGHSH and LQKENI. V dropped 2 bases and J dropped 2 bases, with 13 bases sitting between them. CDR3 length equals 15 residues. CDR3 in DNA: TGTGCCAGCTCACCATTCCCGACAGGAACCTACGAGCAGTACTTC. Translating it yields CASSPFPTGTYEQYF.

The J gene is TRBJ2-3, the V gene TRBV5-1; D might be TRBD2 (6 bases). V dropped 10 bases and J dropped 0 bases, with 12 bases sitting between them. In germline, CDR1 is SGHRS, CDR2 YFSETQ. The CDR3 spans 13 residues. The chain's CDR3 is CASRRESTDTQYF. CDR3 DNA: TGCGCCTCCCGGCGGGAAAGCACAGATACGCAGTATTTT.

The CDR3 reads CASSQDRAAYEQYF. CDR3 nucleotide sequence: TGTGCCAGCAGCCAGGACAGGGCGGCCTACGAGCAGTACTTC. This rearrangement joins TRBV7-8 to TRBJ2-5; 8 nucleotides align to TRBD1. The J call could be wrong; TRBJ2-7 is a better fit for the DNA end. The germline gives CDR1 SGHVS, CDR2 FQNEAQ. The CDR3 extends over 14 amino acids.

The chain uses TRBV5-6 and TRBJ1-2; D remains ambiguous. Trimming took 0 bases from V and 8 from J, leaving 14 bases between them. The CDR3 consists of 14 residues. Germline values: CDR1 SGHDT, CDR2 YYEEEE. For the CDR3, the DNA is TGTGCCAGCAGCTTGGTCGGTGCGTCGGGAGGCTACACCTTC. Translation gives CASSLVGASGGYTF.

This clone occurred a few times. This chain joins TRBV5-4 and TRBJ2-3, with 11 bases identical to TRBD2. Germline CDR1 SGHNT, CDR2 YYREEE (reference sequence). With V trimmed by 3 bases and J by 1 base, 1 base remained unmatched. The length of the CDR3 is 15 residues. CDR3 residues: CASSSGLAGTDTQYF. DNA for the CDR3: TGTGCCAGCAGCTCGGGACTAGCGGGCACAGATACGCAGTATTTT.

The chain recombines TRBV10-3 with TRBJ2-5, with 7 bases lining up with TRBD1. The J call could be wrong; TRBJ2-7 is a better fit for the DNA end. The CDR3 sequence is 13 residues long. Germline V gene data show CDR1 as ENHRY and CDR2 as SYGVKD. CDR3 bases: TGTGCCATCAGGGAGACAGGGACCCACGAGCAGTACTTC. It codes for CAIRETGTHEQYF.

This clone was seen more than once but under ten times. CDR3 DNA sequence: TGTGCCAGCAGTTACCTGGACAGGGACAACACAGATACGCAGTATTTT. This sequence encodes CASSYLDRDNTDTQYF. The V call is TRBV6-6, the J call TRBJ2-3; 8 nucleotides line up with TRBD1. V shed 2 bases and J 2 bases; nucleotides not matched to a gene: 6. The germline V gene encodes CDR1 MNHNY and CDR2 SVGAGI (reference sequence). The CDR3 covers 16 residues.

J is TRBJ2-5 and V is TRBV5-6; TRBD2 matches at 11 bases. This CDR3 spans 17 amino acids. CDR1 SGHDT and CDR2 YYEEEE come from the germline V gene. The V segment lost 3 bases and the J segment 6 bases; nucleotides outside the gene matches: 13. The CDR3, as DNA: TGTGCCAGCAGCTCACCCCCCACCGGGACTAGCGGAAAGACCCAGTACTTC. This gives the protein CASSSPPTGTSGKTQYF.

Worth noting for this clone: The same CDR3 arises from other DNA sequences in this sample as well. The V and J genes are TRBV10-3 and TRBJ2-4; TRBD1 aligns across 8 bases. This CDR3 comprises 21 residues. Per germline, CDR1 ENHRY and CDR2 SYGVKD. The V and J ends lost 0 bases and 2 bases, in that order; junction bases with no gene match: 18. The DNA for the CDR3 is TGTGCCATCAGTGAGTCGACTCGAGTGACAGGGGTCATCTCGACCAAAAACATTCAGTACTTC. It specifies CAISESTRVTGVISTKNIQYF.

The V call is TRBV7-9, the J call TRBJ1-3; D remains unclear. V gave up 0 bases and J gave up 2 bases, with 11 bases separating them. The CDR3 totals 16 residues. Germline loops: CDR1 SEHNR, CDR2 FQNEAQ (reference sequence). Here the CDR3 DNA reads TGTGCCAGCAGCTTAGCGGGGAGAAAAGCTGGAAACACCATATATTTT. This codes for CASSLAGRKAGNTIYF.

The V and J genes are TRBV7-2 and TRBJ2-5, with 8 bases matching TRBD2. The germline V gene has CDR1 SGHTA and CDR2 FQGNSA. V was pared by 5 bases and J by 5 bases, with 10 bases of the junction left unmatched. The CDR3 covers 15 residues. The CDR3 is CASSRRFGGDETQYF. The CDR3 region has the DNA TGTGCCAGCAGCCGCAGGTTCGGGGGGGACGAGACCCAGTACTTC.

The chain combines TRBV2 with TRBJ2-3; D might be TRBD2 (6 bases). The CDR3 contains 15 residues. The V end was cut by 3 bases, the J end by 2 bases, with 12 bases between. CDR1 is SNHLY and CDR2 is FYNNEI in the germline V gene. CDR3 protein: CASSDGRRFTDTQYF. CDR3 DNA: TGTGCCAGCAGTGATGGGAGGAGGTTCACAGATACGCAGTATTTT.

The CDR3 nucleotides are TGCAGCGTTGCAGTCGGTACGGGGTATGGCTACACCTTC. Residues: CSVAVGTGYGYTF. The chain uses TRBV29-1 and TRBJ1-2; D not resolved. Germline V gives CDR1 SQVTM, CDR2 ANQGSEA. V lost 4 bases and J 5 bases, leaving 14 bases between the germline ends. This CDR3 has 13 amino acids. Supplemented by reference TRBV29-1 and TRBJ1-2, the full variable domain reads SAVISQKPSRDICQRGTSLTIQCQVDSQVTMMFWYRQQPGQSLTLIATANQGSEATYESGFVIDKFPISRPNLTFSTLTVSNMSPEDSSIYLCSVAVGTGYGYTFGSGTRLTVV.

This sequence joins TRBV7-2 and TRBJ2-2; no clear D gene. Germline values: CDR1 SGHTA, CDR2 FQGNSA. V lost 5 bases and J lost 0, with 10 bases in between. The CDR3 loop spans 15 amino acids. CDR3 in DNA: TGTGCCAGCAGCCTAACCTTCTCGAACACCGGGGAGCTGTTTTTT. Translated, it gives CASSLTFSNTGELFF.